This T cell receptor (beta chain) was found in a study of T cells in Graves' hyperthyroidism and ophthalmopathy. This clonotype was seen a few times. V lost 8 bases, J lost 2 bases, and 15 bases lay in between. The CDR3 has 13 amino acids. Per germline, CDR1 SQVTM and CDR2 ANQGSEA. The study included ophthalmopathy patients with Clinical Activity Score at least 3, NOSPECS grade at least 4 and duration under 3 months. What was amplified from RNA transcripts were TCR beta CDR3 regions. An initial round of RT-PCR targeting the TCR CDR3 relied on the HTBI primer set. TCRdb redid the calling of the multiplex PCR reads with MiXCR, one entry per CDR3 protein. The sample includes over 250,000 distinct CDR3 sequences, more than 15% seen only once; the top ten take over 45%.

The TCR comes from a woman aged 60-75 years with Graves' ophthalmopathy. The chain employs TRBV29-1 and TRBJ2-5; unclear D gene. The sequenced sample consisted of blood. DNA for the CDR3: TGCAGCTCTCGACTGGCGGCACAAGAGACCCAGTACTTC. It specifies CSSRLAAQETQYF.